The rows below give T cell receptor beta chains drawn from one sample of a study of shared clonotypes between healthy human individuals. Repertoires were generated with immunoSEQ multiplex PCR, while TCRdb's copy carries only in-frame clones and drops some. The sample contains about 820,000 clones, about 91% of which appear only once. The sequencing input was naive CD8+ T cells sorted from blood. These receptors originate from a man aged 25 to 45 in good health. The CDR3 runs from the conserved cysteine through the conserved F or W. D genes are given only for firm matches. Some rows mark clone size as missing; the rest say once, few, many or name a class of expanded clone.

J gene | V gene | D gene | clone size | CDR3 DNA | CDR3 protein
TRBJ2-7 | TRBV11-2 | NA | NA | TGTGCCAGCAGCTTAGGCACAGGAACCTACGAGCAGTACTTC | CASSLGTGTYEQYF
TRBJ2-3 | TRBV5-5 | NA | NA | TGTGCCAGCAGCACCTGGGACGGCATGGTGGGAGATACGCAGTATTTT | CASSTWDGMVGDTQYF
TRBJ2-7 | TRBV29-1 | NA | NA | TGCAGCGTTGAAGATCAGGCAGAAAACTACGAGCAGTACTTC | CSVEDQAENYEQYF
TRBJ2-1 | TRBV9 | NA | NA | TGTGCCAGCAGCGTAGGGTCCAGTCTTAACAATGAGCAGTTCTTC | CASSVGSSLNNEQFF
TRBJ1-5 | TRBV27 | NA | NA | TGTGCCAGCAGCCGCTCCAGGGTCTCTCAGCCCCAGCATTTT | CASSRSRVSQPQHF
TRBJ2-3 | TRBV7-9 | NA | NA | TGTGCCAGCAGCTTCGGACCTACGGGAGATACGCAGTATTTT | CASSFGPTGDTQYF
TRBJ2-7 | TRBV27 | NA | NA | TGTGCCAGCAGTTTCTCGGTTAGGAACGAGCAGTACTTC | CASSFSVRNEQYF
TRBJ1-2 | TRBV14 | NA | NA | TGTGCCAGCAGCCACCCGAACCCCGGGACTGGAAATGGCTACACCTTC | CASSHPNPGTGNGYTF
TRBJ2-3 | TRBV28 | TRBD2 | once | TGTGCCAGCAGTTTTGCACTAGCGGGAGTAGATACGCAGTATTTT | CASSFALAGVDTQYF
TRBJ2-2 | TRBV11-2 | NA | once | TGTGCCAGCAGCTTAAATAGAGCGGCAGCCGGGGAGCTGTTTTTT | CASSLNRAAAGELFF
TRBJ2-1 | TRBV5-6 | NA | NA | TGTGCCAGCAGCTTGGATGGGTTCACATCCTACAATGAGCAGTTCTTC | CASSLDGFTSYNEQFF
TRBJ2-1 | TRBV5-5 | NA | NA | TGTGCCAGCAGTGCGTTCGGGAGCTCCTACAATGGGCAGTTCTTC | CASSAFGSSYNGQFF
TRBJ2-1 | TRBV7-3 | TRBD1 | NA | TGTGCCAGCAGCCTACAGGGGGCCAATGAGCAGTTCTTC | CASSLQGANEQFF
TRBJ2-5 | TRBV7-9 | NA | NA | TGTGCCAGCAGCAAGACAGACACTCATCAAGAGACCCAGTACTTC | CASSKTDTHQETQYF
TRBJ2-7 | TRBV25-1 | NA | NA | TGTGCCAGCAGTACTATGGCCTACGAGCAGTACTTC | CASSTMAYEQYF
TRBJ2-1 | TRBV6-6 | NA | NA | TGTGCCAGCAGCCTAGTAACGGGGCAGTTCTTC | CASSLVTGQFF
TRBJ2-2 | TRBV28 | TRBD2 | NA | TGTGCCAGCAGTGAATGGACTAGCACCGGGGAGCTGTTTTTT | CASSEWTSTGELFF
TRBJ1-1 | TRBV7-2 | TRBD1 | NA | TGTGCCAGCAGCCCTACAGGGGCTGAAGCTTTCTTT | CASSPTGAEAFF
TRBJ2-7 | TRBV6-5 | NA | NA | TGTGCCAGCAGTTACTCGGGCAGGTTCAGGGGCGAGCAGTACTTC | CASSYSGRFRGEQYF
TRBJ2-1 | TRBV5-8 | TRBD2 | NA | TGTGCCAGCAGCCTTCGACTAGCGGAGCAGTTCTTC | CASSLRLAEQFF
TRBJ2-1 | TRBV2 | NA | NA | TGTGCCAGCAGTGAAGATTTTGGAGGGCCGGGGAATGAGCAGTTCTTC | CASSEDFGGPGNEQFF
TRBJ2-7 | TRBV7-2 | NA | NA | TGTGCCAGCAGCTTACTAAATCAGGTTTCCTACGAGCAGTACTTC | CASSLLNQVSYEQYF
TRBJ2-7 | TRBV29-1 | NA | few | TGCAGCGCTCTGACAGGTTTCTCCTACGAGCAGTACTTC | CSALTGFSYEQYF
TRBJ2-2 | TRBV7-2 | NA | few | TGTGCCAGCGGTTACACCGGGGAGCTGTTTTTT | CASGYTGELFF
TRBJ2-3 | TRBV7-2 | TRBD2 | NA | TGTGCCAGCAGCCCAGAGCGGGAGGGCCTCGCAGATACGCAGTATTTT | CASSPEREGLADTQYF
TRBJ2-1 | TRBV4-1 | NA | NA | TGCGCCAGCAGCCAGGGCGTATACAATGAGCAGTTCTTC | CASSQGVYNEQFF
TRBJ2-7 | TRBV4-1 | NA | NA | TGCGCCAGCAGCCAAAGGACTTGGTCCTACGAGCAGTACTTC | CASSQRTWSYEQYF
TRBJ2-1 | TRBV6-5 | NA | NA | TGTGCCAGCAGCAATCGACAGGACTCCTACAATGAGCAGTTCTTC | CASSNRQDSYNEQFF
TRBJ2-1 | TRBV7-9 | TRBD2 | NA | TGTGCCAGCAGCTTAGATTCCCTAGCGGGAGGTCCATACAATGAGCAGTTCTTC | CASSLDSLAGGPYNEQFF
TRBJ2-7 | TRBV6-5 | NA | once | TGTGCCAGCACCCCTCTTTCGGGCAGTACGTTCGAGCAGTACTTC | CASTPLSGSTFEQYF
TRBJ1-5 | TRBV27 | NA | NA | TGTGCCAGCAGTAAACAGGGATATCAGCCCCAGCATTTT | CASSKQGYQPQHF
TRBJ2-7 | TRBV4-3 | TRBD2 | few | TGCGCCAGCAGCCAAGAATGGACTAGCGACGAGCAGTACTTC | CASSQEWTSDEQYF
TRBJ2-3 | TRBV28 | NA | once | TGTGCCAGCAGTTTAGTCGGGATCAACACAGATACGCAGTATTTT | CASSLVGINTDTQYF
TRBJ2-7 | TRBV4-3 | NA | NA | TGCGCCAGCAGCCCCATAGGTGGGTACGAGCAGTACTTC | CASSPIGGYEQYF
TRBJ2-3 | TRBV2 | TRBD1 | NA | TGTGCCAGCAGTGAAGAAGGACAGGGAATAGATACGCAGTATTTT | CASSEEGQGIDTQYF
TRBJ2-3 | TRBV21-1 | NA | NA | TGTGCCAGCAGCAACCGGACTAGCGGGAGACTCGGGGATACGCAGTATTTT | CASSNRTSGRLGDTQYF
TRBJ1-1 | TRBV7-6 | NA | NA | TGTGCCAGCAGCTTAGGGAAGGGCCAGAGAGAAGCTTTCTTT | CASSLGKGQREAFF
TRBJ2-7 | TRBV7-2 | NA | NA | TGTGCCAGCAGCTTAGGGGGGACCACCTACGAGCAGTACTTC | CASSLGGTTYEQYF
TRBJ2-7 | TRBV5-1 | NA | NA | TGCGCCAGCAGCTTCCTCGGCGGTTGGGGCTCCTACGAGCAGTACTTC | CASSFLGGWGSYEQYF
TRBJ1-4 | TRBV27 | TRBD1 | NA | TGTGCCAGCAGTAAGGACAGGGGGAATGAAAAACTGTTTTTT | CASSKDRGNEKLFF
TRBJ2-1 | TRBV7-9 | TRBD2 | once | TGTGCCAGCAGCTTAGAACGAGGGGGGAGCGGGAGAGTCTACAATGAGCAGTTCTTC | CASSLERGGSGRVYNEQFF
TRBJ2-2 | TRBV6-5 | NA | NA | TGTGCCAGCGCCCCGGCGACTCCCGGAACCGGGGAGCTGTTTTTT | CASAPATPGTGELFF
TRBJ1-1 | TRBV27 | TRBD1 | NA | TGTGCCACCCGGGGACAGGGCGTGGCTGAAGCTTTCTTT | CATRGQGVAEAFF
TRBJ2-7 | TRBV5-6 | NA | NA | TGTGCCAGCAGCTTGGGTACCTACGAGCAGTACTTC | CASSLGTYEQYF
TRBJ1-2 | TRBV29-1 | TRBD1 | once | TGCAGCGTTGAAGATTCCTGGGGGACAGGGGCTGGCTACACCTTC | CSVEDSWGTGAGYTF
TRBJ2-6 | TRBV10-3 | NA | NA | TGTGCCATCAGTGAGTCAGGAGGGACAGCTTCAACCAACGTCCTGACTTTC | CAISESGGTASTNVLTF
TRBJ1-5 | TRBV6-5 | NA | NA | TGTGCCAGCAGTTACTCGATCCCAGGAGGGAATCAGCCCCAGCATTTT | CASSYSIPGGNQPQHF
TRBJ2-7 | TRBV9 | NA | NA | TGTGCCAGCAGCGTAGGTGGAATCTCCTACGAGCAGTACTTC | CASSVGGISYEQYF
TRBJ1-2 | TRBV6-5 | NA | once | TGTGCCAGCAGTTACCCGGGGGCCCGAGATGGCTACACCTTC | CASSYPGARDGYTF
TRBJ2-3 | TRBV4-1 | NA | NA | TGCGCCAGCAGCCAAAGAGTAGTTACTAGCACAGATACGCAGTATTTT | CASSQRVVTSTDTQYF
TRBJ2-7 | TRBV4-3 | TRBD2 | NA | TGCGCCAGCAGCCAAGCATGGCGGGAGGGCCTCTTCAACGAGCAGTACTTC | CASSQAWREGLFNEQYF
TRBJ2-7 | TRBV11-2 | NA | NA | TGTGCCAGCCTTTCAGGGTGGAGCGGGTACGAGCAGTACTTC | CASLSGWSGYEQYF
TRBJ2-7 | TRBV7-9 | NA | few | TGTGCCAGCAGCACGAGACAGCACTACGAGCAGTACTTC | CASSTRQHYEQYF
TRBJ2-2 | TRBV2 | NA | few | TGTGCCAGCACCTCCGTCCCCATTTACGGGGAGCTGTTTTTT | CASTSVPIYGELFF
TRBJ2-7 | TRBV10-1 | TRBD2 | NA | TGCGCCAGCAGCCCCGGGGGGGGAGGTAGCGAGCAGTACTTC | CASSPGGGGSEQYF
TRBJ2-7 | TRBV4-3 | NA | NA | TGCGCCAGCAGCCAAGAACCCCAGGGGTACGAGCAGTACTTC | CASSQEPQGYEQYF
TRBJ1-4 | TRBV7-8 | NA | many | TGTGCCAGCAGCTTAGATCCGAGGCCGGATGAAAAACTGTTTTTT | CASSLDPRPDEKLFF